The next 26 T cell receptor beta chains were all read from a single sample in a study of blood T cell repertoires in COVID-19. The repertoire was sequenced with immunoSEQ multiplex PCR; TCRdb's copy has only in-frame clones and lacks some. The top ten hold less than 3.5% of the sample, which has a few hundred thousand clones, roughly 89% seen once. The sample consisted of PBMCs or T cells enriched from blood (not recorded which). The receptor source for this set is a woman aged 45-65 years who had been exposed to COVID-19.

This chain uses TRBV20-1 with TRBJ2-5; 10 nucleotides agree with TRBD1. Per germline, CDR1 DFQATT and CDR2 SNEGSKA (reference sequence). The CDR3 runs to 14 residues. J lost 4 bases, V lost 3 bases, and 5 bases had no gene match. The CDR3 DNA is TGCAGTGCTAGTGAGGGACAGGGGATAGAGACCCAGTACTTC. It translates to CSASEGQGIETQYF.

The rearrangement uses TRBV2 and TRBJ1-5; D gene ambiguous. The V gene's germline CDR1 is SNHLY and CDR2 FYNNEI. This CDR3 spans 15 amino acids. V was clipped by 6 bases and J by 3 bases, with 15 bases between them. The CDR3 DNA follows: TGTGCCAGCAGCAGCGAAAAGGTCAACAATCAGCCCCAGCATTTT. This sequence encodes CASSSEKVNNQPQHF. Drawing the rest from reference TRBV2 and TRBJ1-5, the complete variable domain is EPEVTQTPSHQVTQMGQEVILRCVPISNHLYFYWYRQILGQKVEFLVSFYNNEISEKSEIFDDQFSVERPDGSNFTLKIRSTKLEDSAMYFCASSSEKVNNQPQHFGDGTRLSIL.

The V gene is TRBV6-5, the J gene TRBJ1-6, with TRBD1 identical over 9 bases. The CDR3 extends over 13 amino acids. With 6 bases clipped from V and 14 bases from J, the junction kept 8 bases outside the gene matches. Germline V gene data show CDR1 as MNHEY and CDR2 as SVGAGI. CDR3 nucleotides: TGTGCCAGCAGCGGGACAGGGAGTGGTGCCCTCCACTTT. The encoded protein is CASSGTGSGALHF.

V gene TRBV5-4 combines with J gene TRBJ2-7, with D perhaps TRBD1 (6 bases). Trimming cost V 5 bases and J 3 bases, with 12 bases left between them. Germline V lookup: CDR1 SGHNT, CDR2 YYREEE (reference sequence). This CDR3 contains 13 residues. The CDR3 reads CASRKPDSYEQYF. The CDR3 coding sequence is TGTGCCAGCAGAAAACCGGACAGCTACGAGCAGTACTTC.

V is TRBV28 and J is TRBJ2-7, with D possibly TRBD1 on 5 matching bases. The CDR3 contains 14 residues. Trimming removed 3 bases at V and 2 bases at J, with 11 bases between. The germline gives CDR1 MDHEN, CDR2 SYDVKM. The CDR3 nucleotides read TGTGCCAGCAGTTTGCCCAGGGCGCCCTACGAGCAGTACTTC. Translating it yields CASSLPRAPYEQYF.

The rearrangement joins TRBV18 to TRBJ2-7; 11 bases map to TRBD1. Per the germline V gene, CDR1 is KGHSH and CDR2 is LQKENI. V was clipped by 1 base and J by 0 bases; unmatched bases: 5. CDR3 size: 17 residues. In DNA form, the CDR3 reads TGTGCCAGCTCACCACTAGGACAGGGGGCTAGCTCCTACGAGCAGTACTTC. Its protein product is CASSPLGQGASSYEQYF.

The chain uses TRBV5-1 and TRBJ1-1; the D gene is possibly TRBD1 (6 bases). This CDR3 has 17 residues. V gave up 0 bases and J gave up 1 base, with 16 bases separating them. The germline V gene has CDR1 SGHRS and CDR2 YFSETQ. DNA of the CDR3: TGCGCCAGCAGCTTGGGGGGAACGACAGGTCGGAACACTGAAGCTTTCTTT. Protein: CASSLGGTTGRNTEAFF.

The rearrangement joins TRBV6-5 to TRBJ1-1, with TRBD1 as a possible D gene (6 bases). The CDR3 has 14 residues. The V and J ends lost 6 bases and 5 bases respectively, with 16 bases between them. From germline, CDR1 is MNHEY and CDR2 SVGAGI. The CDR3 sequence: CASSQKGVLTEAFF. CDR3 coding DNA: TGTGCCAGCAGCCAAAAGGGGGTATTAACTGAAGCTTTCTTT.

The chain uses TRBV7-2 and TRBJ2-7; D perhaps matches TRBD1 (6 bases). Trimming took 5 bases from V and 4 from J, leaving 18 bases between them. Germline V CDR1 and CDR2: SGHTA, FQGNSA. There are 15 residues in the CDR3. The CDR3 reads CASSAGAPTGYEQYF. The CDR3 bases are TGTGCCAGCAGCGCAGGGGCCCCTACAGGGTACGAGCAGTACTTC.

The chain is built from TRBV28 and TRBJ1-5, with D perhaps TRBD1 (6 bases). V was cut by 4 bases and J by 6 bases, with 13 bases left in between. From germline, CDR1 is MDHEN and CDR2 SYDVKM. This CDR3 region has 14 residues. Here the CDR3 DNA reads TGTGCCAGCAGTTATAAGGGGACAAGTCAGCCCCAGCATTTT. Translated, it gives CASSYKGTSQPQHF.

The J gene is TRBJ1-4, the V gene TRBV10-2; 10 nucleotides agree with TRBD1. This CDR3 is 15 amino acids long. The germline gives CDR1 WSHSY, CDR2 SAAADI. The V and J ends lost 6 bases and 5 bases, in that order; junction bases with no gene match: 6. In DNA, the CDR3 is TGCGCCAGCAGGCTAGGGACAGGGGAAAATGAAAAACTGTTTTTT. Translation gives CASRLGTGENEKLFF.

The CDR3 DNA sequence: TGTGCCAGCAGCAAGCCCGCAGGGGCGGCCTACAATGAGCAGTTCTTC. Translating it yields CASSKPAGAAYNEQFF. The V call is TRBV13, the J call TRBJ2-1; D perhaps matches TRBD1 (6 bases). This CDR3 is 16 amino acids long. The germline V gene has CDR1 PRHDT and CDR2 FYEKMQ (reference sequence). The ends were cut back, 5 bases at V and 2 bases at J, with 16 bases in the middle.

This chain links TRBV28 with TRBJ2-1, with 11 bases fitting TRBD2. Losses at the gene ends were 6 bases for V and 9 bases for J; bases not matched to a gene: 7. CDR3 size: 14 residues. Germline V CDR1 and CDR2: MDHEN, SYDVKM. CDR3 loop: CASRVAGGQGEQFF. CDR3 in DNA: TGTGCCAGCAGAGTAGCGGGGGGGCAGGGTGAGCAGTTCTTC.

The V and J genes are TRBV7-9 and TRBJ2-7, with D possibly being TRBD2 (5 bases). V was pared by 5 bases and J by 4 bases, with 15 bases between. Germline CDR1 SEHNR, CDR2 FQNEAQ (reference sequence). There are 14 residues in the CDR3. DNA of the CDR3: TGTGCCAGCAGCCCCAATCTGGGGAGTTACGAGCAGTACTTC. Protein product: CASSPNLGSYEQYF.

The rearrangement links TRBV7-9 to TRBJ2-3, with 7 bases aligning to TRBD2. V lost 8 bases to trimming and J lost 7 bases; unmatched junction nucleotides: 6. The CDR3 totals 12 residues. The germline gives CDR1 SEHNR, CDR2 FQNEAQ (reference sequence). The chain's CDR3 is CASRGVNYTQYF. In DNA form, the CDR3 reads TGTGCCAGCCGGGGGGTAAACTATACGCAGTATTTT.

The gene calls are TRBV5-1 and TRBJ2-5; D gene uncertain. CDR1 and CDR2 from the germline V gene are SGHRS and YFSETQ. With 0 bases removed from V and 5 bases from J, the gap between germline ends came to 11 bases. CDR3 length: 14 amino acids. The CDR3 here is CASSLGGSRETQYF. The CDR3 DNA reads as TGCGCCAGCAGCTTGGGAGGTTCCCGCGAGACCCAGTACTTC.

The chain uses TRBV28 and TRBJ1-1, with D possibly TRBD1 on 6 matching bases. The CDR3 sequence is 15 residues long. The V end was cut by 5 bases, the J end by 0 bases, with 13 bases between. Germline CDR1 and CDR2: MDHEN and SYDVKM. As DNA, the CDR3 is TGTGCCAGCAGTCGCAACACAGGGATGAACACTGAAGCTTTCTTT. Translated: CASSRNTGMNTEAFF.

The chain couples TRBV18 to TRBJ1-3, with TRBD1 identical over 8 bases. The V and J ends lost 2 bases and 7 bases, in that order; junction bases with no gene match: 4. Per germline, CDR1 KGHSH and CDR2 LQKENI. This CDR3 has 14 residues. The CDR3 reads CASSPNQGANTIYF. Written as DNA, the CDR3 is TGTGCCAGCTCACCAAACCAGGGGGCGAACACCATATATTTT.

This chain links TRBV10-3 with TRBJ1-3; no clear D. The CDR3 consists of 16 residues. V was trimmed by 2 bases and J by 0 bases, leaving 11 bases between them. The germline CDR1 and CDR2 sequences are ENHRY and SYGVKD. In nucleotides, the CDR3 is TGTGCCATCAGTGAGCCTAACCGAGGCTCTGGAAACACCATATATTTT. Amino acids: CAISEPNRGSGNTIYF.

The chain's CDR3 is CASSRGGGPTEAFF. The CDR3 region has the DNA TGTGCCAGCAGTAGAGGGGGGGGCCCCACTGAAGCTTTCTTT. The chain has TRBV28 and TRBJ1-1; tentatively, D is TRBD1 (6 bases). V was trimmed by 5 bases and J by 4 bases, leaving 14 bases between them. The CDR3 has 14 residues. Germline V CDR1 and CDR2: MDHEN, SYDVKM.

V is TRBV5-4 and J is TRBJ2-1; D not resolved. The CDR3 covers 16 residues. The V and J ends lost 2 bases and 1 base respectively, with 13 bases between them. Germline V gene sequence: CDR1 SGHNT, CDR2 YYREEE (reference sequence). CDR3 in DNA: TGTGCCAGCAGCTTCGTCGGCAGGCCTTCCTACAATGAGCAGTTCTTC. As protein: CASSFVGRPSYNEQFF.

The gene calls are TRBV28 and TRBJ1-4; the D gene is possibly TRBD1 (6 bases). Per the germline V gene, CDR1 is MDHEN and CDR2 is SYDVKM. V dropped 6 bases and J dropped 5 bases, with 10 bases sitting between them. There are 13 residues in the CDR3. CDR3 region: CASRTGINEKLFF. The DNA of the CDR3 is TGTGCCAGCAGGACAGGAATAAATGAAAAACTGTTTTTT. The variable domain in full, with the rest retrieved from reference TRBV28 and TRBJ1-4, is DVKVTQSSRYLVKRTGEKVFLECVQDMDHENMFWYRQDPGLGLRLIYFSYDVKMKEKGDIPEGYSVSREKKERFSLILESASTNQTSMYLCASRTGINEKLFFGSGTQLSVL.

V usage is TRBV3-1 (or the pseudogene TRBV3-2) and J usage is TRBJ1-4; 7 nucleotides line up with TRBD1. The ends lost 4 bases at V and 2 bases at J; junction bases unmatched: 4. The CDR3 extends over 15 amino acids. Germline V gives CDR1 LGHDT, CDR2 YNNKEL (reference sequence). CDR3 sequence reads: CASSRQTGTNEKLFF. CDR3 nucleotides: TGTGCCAGCAGCCGCCAGACAGGGACTAATGAAAAACTGTTTTTT.

The chain combines TRBV3-1 (or the pseudogene TRBV3-2) with TRBJ1-2; 10 bases match TRBD1. This CDR3 spans 13 amino acids. V shed 1 base, J shed 8 bases, and the junction held 1 base outside the gene matches. Germline lookup yields CDR1 LGHDT and CDR2 YNNKEL (reference sequence). Here the CDR3 DNA reads TGTGCCAGCAGCCAAGGACAGGGGGCAGGCTACACCTTC. This translates into CASSQGQGAGYTF.

The genes are TRBV28 and TRBJ1-5; 10 bases align to TRBD1. V shed 7 bases and J 8 bases; nucleotides not matched to a gene: 11. CDR3 length: 15 amino acids. Germline CDR1 reads MDHEN; CDR2 reads SYDVKM. CDR3 residues: CASNQGQGLRKPQHF. The CDR3, as DNA: TGTGCCAGCAACCAGGGACAGGGGCTTAGGAAGCCCCAGCATTTT. The variable domain in full, completed from reference TRBV28 and TRBJ1-5, reads DVKVTQSSRYLVKRTGEKVFLECVQDMDHENMFWYRQDPGLGLRLIYFSYDVKMKEKGDIPEGYSVSREKKERFSLILESASTNQTSMYLCASNQGQGLRKPQHFGDGTRLSIL.

The chain is built from TRBV10-3 and TRBJ2-1, with a tentative D call TRBD1 (5 bases). The CDR3 is 15 residues long. The V gene lost 5 bases and the J gene lost 1 base, with 12 bases spanning the gap. Germline CDR1 ENHRY, CDR2 SYGVKD. The CDR3 DNA is TGTGCCATCAGTCAGGACACCGGTTCCTACAATGAGCAGTTCTTC. Protein: CAISQDTGSYNEQFF.